This record covers a single T cell receptor (beta chain). These data are taken from a study of blood T cells in healthy people across ages. The use of a sample-barcoded 5' primer and a J-beta primer mix characterized a second PCR of roughly 6 to 11 cycles. All samples yielded 2.5 million or more CDR3-containing paired-end reads. TCRdb ran MiXCR on the 5' RACE reads and lists one entry per CDR3 protein. The profile covers around 1,500,000 distinct CDR3 sequences, with approximately 42% appearing a single time and under 8% taken by the ten largest. The CDR3 sequence is 14 residues long. V lost 5 bases and J lost 1, with 12 bases in between. The germline gives CDR1 SEHNR, CDR2 FQNEAQ (reference sequence). The authors isolated at least 7 million PBMCs per sample.

The material sequenced was blood. The receptor's source is a woman younger than 35 in good health. This chain links TRBV7-9 with TRBJ2-7; a weak D match, TRBD2 (5 bases). CDR3 sequence (DNA): TGTGCCAGCAGCCGAGCGGCTCTATCCTACGAGCAGTACTTC. This gives the protein CASSRAALSYEQYF. The variable domain in full, completed from reference TRBV7-9 and TRBJ2-7, reads DTGVSQNPRHKITKRGQNVTFRCDPISEHNRLYWYRQTLGQGPEFLTYFQNEAQLEKSRLLSDRFSAERPKGSFSTLEIQRTEQGDSAMYLCASSRAALSYEQYFGPGTRLTVT.